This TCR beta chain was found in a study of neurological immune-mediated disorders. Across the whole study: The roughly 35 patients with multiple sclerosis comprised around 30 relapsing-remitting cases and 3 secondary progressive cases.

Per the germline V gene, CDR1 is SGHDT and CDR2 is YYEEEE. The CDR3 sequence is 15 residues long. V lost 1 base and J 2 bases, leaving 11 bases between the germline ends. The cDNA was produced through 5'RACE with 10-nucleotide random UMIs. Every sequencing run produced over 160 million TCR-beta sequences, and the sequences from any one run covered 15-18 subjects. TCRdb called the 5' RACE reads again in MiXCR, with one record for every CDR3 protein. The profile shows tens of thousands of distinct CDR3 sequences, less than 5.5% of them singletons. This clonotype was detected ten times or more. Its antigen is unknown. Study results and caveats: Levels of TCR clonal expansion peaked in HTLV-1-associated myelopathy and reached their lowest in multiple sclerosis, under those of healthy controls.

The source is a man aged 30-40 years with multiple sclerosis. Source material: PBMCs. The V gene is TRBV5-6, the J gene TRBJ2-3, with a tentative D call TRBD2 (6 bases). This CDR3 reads CASSLMGGLTDTQYF. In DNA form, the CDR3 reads TGTGCCAGCAGCTTGATGGGGGGACTCACAGATACGCAGTATTTT.